A single sample is the source of the 4 T cell receptor beta chains below, sequenced in a study of cytomegalovirus exposure and HLA in healthy donors. In the PCR, 60 Vbeta and 13 Jbeta primers were used. Repertoires were generated with immunoSEQ multiplex PCR, while TCRdb's copy carries only in-frame clones and drops some. This sample yields tens of thousands of clones, of which approximately 78% are seen a single time; around 2.5% belongs to the top ten. The specimen was PBMCs. The receptors derive from a male donor in good health and CMV-seropositive.

The chain combines TRBV29-1 with TRBJ2-5; 7 bases are shared with TRBD2. V shed 7 bases, J shed 6 bases, and the junction held 14 bases outside the gene matches. This CDR3 has 14 residues. Germline V gene sequence: CDR1 SQVTM, CDR2 ANQGSEA. CDR3 nucleotides: TGCAGCGGCGGGGAGGGGCAGGGTGGAAAGACCCAGTACTTC. This sequence encodes CSGGEGQGGKTQYF.

The chain employs TRBV28 and TRBJ1-1; a weak D match, TRBD1 (5 bases). V shed 9 bases and J shed 0 bases, with 17 bases lying between them. CDR1 MDHEN and CDR2 SYDVKM come from the germline V gene. This CDR3 region has 15 residues. As DNA, the CDR3 is TGTGCCAGTTACAATCCAGGGTTTATGAACACTGAAGCTTTCTTT. Translation gives CASYNPGFMNTEAFF.

The chain carries TRBV6-5 and TRBJ2-3; 11 nucleotides align to TRBD1. The CDR3 is 14 amino acids. J gave up 6 bases and V 8 bases, and 7 bases lay outside the gene matches. The germline V gene has CDR1 MNHEY and CDR2 SVGAGI. The CDR3 coding sequence is TGTGCCAGCGGACAGGGGGCTTCTGGGGATACGCAGTATTTT. It is translated as CASGQGASGDTQYF.

The chain uses TRBV19 and TRBJ2-3; TRBD2 aligns across 7 bases. Germline V gene lookup returns CDR1 LNHDA and CDR2 SQIVND (reference sequence). The CDR3 has 14 amino acids. With V trimmed by 6 bases and J by 3 bases, 6 bases remained unmatched. The CDR3 coding sequence is TGTGCCAGTAGCTGGCGGGAGAGTACAGATACGCAGTATTTT. This sequence encodes CASSWRESTDTQYF.